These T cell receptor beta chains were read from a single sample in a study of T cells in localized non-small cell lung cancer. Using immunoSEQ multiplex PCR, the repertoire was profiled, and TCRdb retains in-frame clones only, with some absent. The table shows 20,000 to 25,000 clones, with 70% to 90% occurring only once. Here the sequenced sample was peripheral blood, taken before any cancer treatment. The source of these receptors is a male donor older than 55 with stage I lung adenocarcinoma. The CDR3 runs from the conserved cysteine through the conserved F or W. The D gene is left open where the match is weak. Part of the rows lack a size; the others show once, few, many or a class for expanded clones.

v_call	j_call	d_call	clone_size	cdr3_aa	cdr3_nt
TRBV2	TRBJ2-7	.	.	CASCGEREQYF	TGTGCCAGCTGCGGGGAGAGAGAGCAGTACTTC
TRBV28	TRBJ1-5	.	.	CASSNSNQPQHF	TGTGCCAGCAGTAATAGCAATCAGCCCCAGCATTTT
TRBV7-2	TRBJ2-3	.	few	CASSLGGRWRGTDTQYF	TGTGCCAGCAGCTTAGGGGGCCGTTGGCGGGGCACAGATACGCAGTATTTT
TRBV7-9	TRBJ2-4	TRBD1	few	CASSSLGQKAKNIQYF	TGTGCCAGCAGCTCCTTGGGACAGAAAGCCAAAAACATTCAGTACTTC
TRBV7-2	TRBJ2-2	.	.	CASSFGRNTGELFF	TGTGCCAGCAGCTTCGGGCGGAACACCGGGGAGCTGTTTTTT
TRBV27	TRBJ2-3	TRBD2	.	CASSRAGGLRTDTQYF	TGTGCCAGCAGTAGAGCGGGAGGGCTAAGAACAGATACGCAGTATTTT
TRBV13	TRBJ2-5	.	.	CASSLVGRERETQYF	TGTGCCAGCAGCTTAGTAGGCAGGGAGAGGGAGACCCAGTACTTC
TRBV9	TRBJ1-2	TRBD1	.	CASSVDRGSFYGYTF	TGTGCCAGCAGCGTCGACAGGGGGTCTTTTTATGGCTACACCTTC
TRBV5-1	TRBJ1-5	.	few	CASSPLGGNNQPQHF	TGCGCCAGCAGCCCCTTGGGGGGGAACAATCAGCCCCAGCATTTT
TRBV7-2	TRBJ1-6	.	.	CASSLDADSPLHF	TGTGCCAGCAGCTTAGACGCCGATTCACCCCTCCACTTT
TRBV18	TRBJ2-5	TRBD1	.	CASNTGQKETQYF	TGTGCCAGCAATACGGGACAGAAAGAGACCCAGTACTTC
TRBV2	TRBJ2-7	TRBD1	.	CASSVGTGAREQYF	TGTGCCAGCAGTGTTGGGACAGGGGCGAGGGAGCAGTACTTC
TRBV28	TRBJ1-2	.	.	CASSPQEHYGYTF	TGTGCCAGCAGCCCTCAGGAGCACTATGGCTACACCTTC
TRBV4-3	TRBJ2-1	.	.	CASSQGEWNEQFF	TGCGCCAGCAGCCAAGGGGAGTGGAATGAGCAGTTCTTC
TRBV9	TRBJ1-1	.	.	CASSPSLQGTTEAFF	TGTGCCAGCAGCCCCAGTTTACAGGGTACGACTGAAGCTTTCTTT
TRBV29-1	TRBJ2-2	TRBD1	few	CSVDETGDTGELFF	TGCAGCGTTGACGAGACAGGGGACACCGGGGAGCTGTTTTTT
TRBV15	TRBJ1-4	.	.	CATSPDRFEKLFF	TGTGCCACCAGCCCGGACCGTTTTGAAAAACTGTTTTTT
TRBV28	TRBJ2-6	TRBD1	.	CASSLGQVTSGANVLTF	TGTGCCAGCAGTCTGGGACAGGTTACCTCTGGGGCCAACGTCCTGACTTTC
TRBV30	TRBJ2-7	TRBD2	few	CAWSDPGGGTRYEQYF	TGTGCCTGGAGTGACCCAGGCGGGGGGACCAGGTACGAGCAGTACTTC
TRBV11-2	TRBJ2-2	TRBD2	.	CASSFDRGGYTGELFF	TGTGCCAGCAGCTTCGACCGGGGGGGTTACACCGGGGAGCTGTTTTTT
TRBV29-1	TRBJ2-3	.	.	CSAGTHTDTQYF	TGCAGCGCTGGGACCCACACAGATACGCAGTATTTT
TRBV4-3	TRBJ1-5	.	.	CASSQVAGGGQPQHF	TGCGCCAGCAGCCAAGTGGCCGGCGGGGGTCAGCCCCAGCATTTT
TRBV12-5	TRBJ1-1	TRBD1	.	CASFKQGAVAEAFF	TGTGCTAGTTTTAAACAGGGGGCTGTTGCTGAAGCTTTCTTT
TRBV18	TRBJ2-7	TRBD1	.	CASSPPGGQVTYEQYF	TGTGCCAGCTCACCACCGGGGGGACAGGTTACATACGAGCAGTACTTC
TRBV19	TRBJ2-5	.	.	CASFKVTGTPQETQYF	TGTGCCAGTTTTAAAGTTACCGGGACCCCCCAAGAGACCCAGTACTTC
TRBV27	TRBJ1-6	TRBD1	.	CASTFRGDNSPLHF	TGTGCCAGCACCTTCAGGGGGGATAATTCACCCCTCCACTTT
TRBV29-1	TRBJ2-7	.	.	CSVEGRDTYEQYF	TGCAGCGTTGAAGGGCGGGATACCTACGAGCAGTACTTC
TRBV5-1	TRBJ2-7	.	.	CASSLELIYEQYF	TGCGCCAGCAGCTTGGAGCTGATTTACGAGCAGTACTTC
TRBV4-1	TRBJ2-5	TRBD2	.	CASSQGFGGAGETQYF	TGCGCCAGCAGCCAAGGTTTCGGGGGGGCCGGGGAGACCCAGTACTTC
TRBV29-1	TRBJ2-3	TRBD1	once	CSVRDSPNRGDTQYF	TGCAGCGTTCGGGACAGTCCCAACCGGGGAGATACGCAGTATTTT
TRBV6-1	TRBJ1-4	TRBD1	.	CAISAGQGIETNEKLFF	TGTGCCATCAGTGCGGGACAGGGGATAGAAACTAATGAAAAACTGTTTTTT
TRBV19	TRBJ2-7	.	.	CASSEGVLVEQYF	TGTGCCAGTAGCGAGGGGGTTTTGGTCGAGCAGTACTTC
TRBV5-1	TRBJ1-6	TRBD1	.	CASSRDREVYNSPLHF	TGCGCCAGCAGCCGAGACAGGGAGGTGTATAATTCACCCCTCCACTTT
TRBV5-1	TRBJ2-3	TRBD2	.	CASSLFSSGSTDTQYF	TGCGCCAGCAGCTTGTTTTCTAGCGGAAGCACAGATACGCAGTATTTT
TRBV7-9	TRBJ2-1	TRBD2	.	CASSLRSSGRNEQFF	TGTGCCAGCAGCTTAAGGTCTAGCGGGAGAAATGAGCAGTTCTTC
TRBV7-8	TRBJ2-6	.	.	CASSLYRRGTGANVLTF	TGTGCCAGCAGCTTATACCGGAGAGGCACTGGGGCCAACGTCCTGACTTTC
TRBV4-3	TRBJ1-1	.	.	CASSLSAGVAAFF	TGCGCCAGCAGCCTGAGCGCGGGGGTGGCAGCTTTCTTT
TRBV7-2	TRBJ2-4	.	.	CASSSVAKNIQYF	TGTGCCAGCAGCTCAGTGGCCAAAAACATTCAGTACTTC
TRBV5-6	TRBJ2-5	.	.	CASQTLRDGWETQYF	TGTGCCAGTCAAACACTCCGGGACGGGTGGGAGACCCAGTACTTC
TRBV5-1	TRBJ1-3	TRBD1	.	CASSDLTGGTGNTIYF	TGCGCCAGCAGCGACCTGACAGGGGGAACAGGAAACACCATATATTTT
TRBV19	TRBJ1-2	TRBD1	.	CAISNRGGYGYTF	TGTGCCATATCTAACAGGGGCGGCTATGGCTACACCTTC
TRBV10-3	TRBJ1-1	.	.	CAIKKGMNTEAFF	TGTGCCATCAAGAAGGGGATGAACACTGAAGCTTTCTTT
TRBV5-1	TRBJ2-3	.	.	CASSLGTSTDTQYF	TGCGCCAGCAGCTTGGGCACTAGCACAGATACGCAGTATTTT
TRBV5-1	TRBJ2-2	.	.	CASSLVGSANTGELFF	TGCGCCAGCAGCTTGGTAGGGAGCGCGAACACCGGGGAGCTGTTTTTT
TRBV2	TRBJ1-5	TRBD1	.	CASRQGQGANQPQHF	TGTGCCAGCAGGCAGGGGCAGGGGGCGAATCAGCCCCAGCATTTT
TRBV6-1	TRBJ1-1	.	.	CASRAPNTEAFF	TGTGCCAGCAGGGCCCCCAACACTGAAGCTTTCTTT
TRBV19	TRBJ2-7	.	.	CASSIVGQSYEQYF	TGTGCCAGTAGTATAGTAGGGCAGAGCTACGAGCAGTACTTC
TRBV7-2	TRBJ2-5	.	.	CASSLSWETQYF	TGTGCCAGCAGCTTATCATGGGAGACCCAGTACTTC
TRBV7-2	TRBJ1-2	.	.	CASSPQTGGSFLDYGYTF	TGTGCCAGCAGCCCCCAAACGGGGGGCTCCTTTCTTGACTATGGCTACACCTTC